One and the same sample provided the 32 T cell receptor beta chains below, sequenced in a study of blood T cells in healthy people across ages. A second PCR, run for roughly 6 to 11 cycles, used a sample-barcoded 5' primer plus a J-beta primer mix. Each CDR3 protein gets one entry after TCRdb re-called the 5' RACE reads with MiXCR. The sample includes 1.8 million or so distinct CDR3 sequences, 35% to 50% of them seen just once. The sequencing sample was made of blood. These receptors were collected from a human donor in good health.

The chain recombines TRBV10-3 with TRBJ2-5; D might be TRBD2 (6 bases). The CDR3 is made up of 13 amino acids. Germline assignment: CDR1 ENHRY and CDR2 SYGVKD. Trimming took off 10 bases at V and 2 bases at J, with 14 bases between the two ends. For the CDR3, the DNA is TGTGCCACCACTCGGGACTTTCAAGAGACCCAGTACTTC. Protein: CATTRDFQETQYF.

This clonotype was recorded a few times. The chain is built from TRBV29-1 and TRBJ2-2, with 10 positions matching TRBD2. Germline-derived CDR1 and CDR2 are SQVTM and ANQGSEA. The CDR3 is 16 amino acids. V was clipped by 2 bases and J by 0 bases; unmatched bases: 3. The CDR3 region has the DNA TGCAGCGTTGAATTTGGACTAGCGGCGAACACCGGGGAGCTGTTTTTT. Its protein product is CSVEFGLAANTGELFF.

This chain joins TRBV3-1 and TRBJ2-1; TRBD2 aligns across 13 bases. Germline V gene lookup returns CDR1 LGHDT and CDR2 YNNKEL (reference sequence). V lost 2 bases and J lost 6; bases outside the gene matches: 7. The CDR3 consists of 17 residues. The CDR3 sequence: CASSQMPGTSGINEQFF. CDR3 nucleotide sequence: TGTGCCAGCAGCCAAATGCCTGGGACTAGCGGGATCAATGAGCAGTTCTTC.

This clonotype was seen more than once but under ten times. The V gene is TRBV7-9, the J gene TRBJ1-5, with a tentative D call TRBD1 (5 bases). The CDR3 is made up of 15 amino acids. V gave up 1 base and J gave up 2 bases, with 9 bases separating them. In germline, CDR1 is SEHNR, CDR2 FQNEAQ (reference sequence). In DNA, the CDR3 is TGTGCCAGCAGCTTAGGGACAAACCGCAATCAGCCCCAGCATTTT. Translated, it gives CASSLGTNRNQPQHF.

This CDR3 reads CASSWQGHGYTF. CDR3 in DNA: TGTGCCAGCAGTTGGCAGGGCCATGGCTACACCTTC. The V and J genes are TRBV12-3 or TRBV12-4 and TRBJ1-2; tentative D call: TRBD1 (5 bases). The CDR3 sequence is 12 residues long. V dropped 4 bases and J dropped 6 bases, with 9 bases sitting between them.

The genes are TRBV5-1 and TRBJ1-2, with D maybe TRBD1 (6 bases). The CDR3 covers 13 residues. Trimming removed 0 bases at V and 7 bases at J, with 10 bases between. Looked up from germline, CDR1 is SGHRS and CDR2 is YFSETQ. In nucleotides, the CDR3 is TGCGCCAGCAGCTTGGAAACAGGGCCTGGCTACACCTTC. Protein product: CASSLETGPGYTF.

A remark on this clonotype: Relative to the germline gene, one junction end is altered; a read error may explain this. This chain connects TRBV4-3 to TRBJ1-4; no firm D call. The CDR3 runs to 12 residues. The V gene's germline CDR1 is LGHNA and CDR2 YSLEER. In DNA form, the CDR3 reads TGCACCAGCAGCCAGGTTAATGAAAAACTGTTTTTT. It codes for CTSSQVNEKLFF.

This clonotype was observed a single time. The rearrangement uses TRBV10-3 and TRBJ1-4; no definite D call. This CDR3 comprises 13 residues. Trimming removed 2 bases at V and 7 bases at J, with 8 bases between. Germline CDR1 ENHRY, CDR2 SYGVKD. The CDR3, as DNA: TGTGCCATCAGTGAGGAGGTGGGTGAAAAACTGTTTTTT. Its protein is CAISEEVGEKLFF.

A remark on this clonotype: One end of the junction fails to match germline, which may point to a read error. This chain joins TRBV3-1 and TRBJ1-2, with no clear D. Germline CDR1 LGHDT, CDR2 YNNKEL (reference sequence). The CDR3 runs 14 residues. CDR3 in DNA: TGTGCCGGCAGCCCCCTGGGCGGAGACTATGGCTACACCTTC. Residues: CAGSPLGGDYGYTF.

This clonotype was found a few times. The chain recombines TRBV29-1 with TRBJ2-3, with D possibly being TRBD2 (7 bases). The length of the CDR3 is 15 residues. Trimming cost V 0 bases and J 6 bases, with 16 bases left between them. Germline CDR1 and CDR2: SQVTM and ANQGSEA. The CDR3 DNA follows: TGCAGCGTTGAAGATCCCCGGGGGGCAAGGGATACGCAGTATTTT. It yields the protein CSVEDPRGARDTQYF.

The chain has TRBV14 and TRBJ1-2; D not certain. The CDR3 loop spans 13 amino acids. V was trimmed by 4 bases and J by 6 bases, leaving 12 bases between them. Germline loops: CDR1 SGHDN, CDR2 FVKESK. The CDR3 bases are TGTGCCAGCAGCCCCCGACTCGCCCATGGCTACACCTTC. Protein product: CASSPRLAHGYTF.

In the case of this clonotype: The junction differs from germline at one of its ends, possibly a read error. This rearrangement joins TRBV10-3 to TRBJ1-3; no firm D call. The germline CDR1 and CDR2 sequences are ENHRY and SYGVKD. The CDR3 is 14 residues long. CDR3 coding DNA: TGTGCCATCACCCCTCAGTCCTCTGGGAACACCATATATTTT. Translation gives CAITPQSSGNTIYF.

The V call is TRBV28, the J call TRBJ2-1; weak D call: TRBD2 (6 bases). Germline V gene data show CDR1 as MDHEN and CDR2 as SYDVKM. With 3 bases removed from V and 8 bases from J, the gap between germline ends came to 20 bases. The CDR3 extends over 16 amino acids. In DNA, the CDR3 is TGTGCCAGCAGTTTGGTGGGGCCCGGCAGGGAGGATGAGCAGTTCTTC. It translates to CASSLVGPGREDEQFF.

This chain connects TRBV7-6 to TRBJ2-7; D might be TRBD1 or TRBD2, each matching 5 bases. The CDR3 has 16 residues. Germline values: CDR1 SGHVS, CDR2 FNYEAQ. Trimming took off 1 base at V and 4 bases at J, with 17 bases between the two ends. The DNA of the CDR3 is TGTGCCAGCAGCTTAGGGAGGTGGGGCGATTCATACGAGCAGTACTTC. It yields the protein CASSLGRWGDSYEQYF.

The chain recombines TRBV3-1 with TRBJ2-3; TRBD2 matches at 8 bases. V gave up 4 bases and J gave up 8 bases; unmatched junction bases: 8. Germline V CDR1 and CDR2: LGHDT, YNNKEL (reference sequence). The CDR3 length is 14 residues. CDR3 nucleotide sequence: TGTGCCAGCAGCCTAGCGGGGTTCCTGACTACGCAGTATTTT. This codes for CASSLAGFLTTQYF.

The chain joins TRBV6-5 to TRBJ2-5; 9 nucleotides agree with TRBD1. The junction had 14 bases not matched to a gene; V was cut back by 5 bases and J by 7 bases. The CDR3 totals 16 residues. Germline V lookup: CDR1 MNHEY, CDR2 SVGAGI. The chain's CDR3 is CASSRTGTGTFVTQYF. The CDR3, as DNA: TGTGCCAGCAGTCGTACCGGGACAGGGACCTTTGTGACCCAGTACTTC.

This chain joins TRBV9 and TRBJ2-5; D unresolved. V was shortened by 3 bases and J by 0 bases, with 9 bases between the two germline ends. This CDR3 is built from 14 residues. Germline loops: CDR1 SGDLS, CDR2 YYNGEE. The CDR3 bases are TGTGCCAGCAGCGAAGTAGAATACCAAGAGACCCAGTACTTC. It translates to CASSEVEYQETQYF.

V and J are TRBV6-5 and TRBJ2-1; TRBD2 matches 7 bases. This CDR3 is 15 amino acids long. The germline CDR1 and CDR2 sequences are MNHEY and SVGAGI. The V gene end was trimmed by 6 bases and the J gene end by 6 bases; junction bases not matched to a gene: 11. CDR3 residues: CASRGLGGIFNEQFF. The CDR3, as DNA: TGTGCCAGCAGGGGGCTCGGGGGGATATTCAATGAGCAGTTCTTC.

The DNA of the CDR3 is TGTGCCAGCAGCTTAGCGAGGTCAGGGGGCGGCACAGATACGCAGTATTTT. Its translation: CASSLARSGGGTDTQYF. The V call is TRBV7-2, the J call TRBJ2-3; the match to TRBD1 covers 8 bases. Per the germline V gene, CDR1 is SGHTA and CDR2 is FQGNSA. The CDR3 is 17 amino acids. V was clipped by 0 bases and J by 1 base; unmatched bases: 6.

This clonotype was observed a few times. At one boundary the junction diverges from the germline segment, which might be a read error. This chain uses TRBV7-7 with TRBJ2-1; 9 bases agree with TRBD1. Germline assignment: CDR1 SSHAT and CDR2 FNYEAQ (reference sequence). This CDR3 is built from 15 residues. As DNA, the CDR3 is TGTGCTAGCAGTTTAGGACAGGGGATGCACAATGAGCAGTTCTTC. It is translated as CASSLGQGMHNEQFF.

The V and J genes are TRBV13 and TRBJ2-3; 13 positions match TRBD2. Per germline, CDR1 PRHDT and CDR2 FYEKMQ (reference sequence). The CDR3 has 17 amino acids. V lost 5 bases to trimming and J lost 6 bases; unmatched junction nucleotides: 11. CDR3 loop: CASSPETSGGPLDTQYF. CDR3 sequence (DNA): TGTGCCAGCAGCCCTGAGACTAGCGGGGGGCCCCTCGATACGCAGTATTTT.

This clonotype occurred a few times. This chain joins TRBV4-2 and TRBJ2-1, with D possibly being TRBD2 (5 bases). Germline V gene sequence: CDR1 LGHNA, CDR2 YNFKEQ. The CDR3 covers 17 residues. V was clipped by 3 bases and J by 0 bases, with 15 bases between them. The CDR3 sequence: CASSHPVEAGSYNEQFF. CDR3 bases: TGTGCCAGCAGCCACCCCGTCGAGGCGGGCTCCTACAATGAGCAGTTCTTC.

The chain uses TRBV10-1 and TRBJ2-3; either TRBD1 or TRBD2 may supply D (5 bases each). CDR1 and CDR2 from the germline V gene are WNHNN and SYGVQD (reference sequence). CDR3 size: 14 residues. Between the trimmed V and J ends, which lost 0 bases and 8 bases, there was a span of 12 bases. This CDR3 is CASSESRGKGTQYF. The CDR3 DNA is TGCGCCAGCAGTGAGTCACGGGGCAAGGGTACGCAGTATTTT.

This clonotype was counted between two and nine times. The chain employs TRBV7-2 and TRBJ2-7; TRBD2 matches 14 bases. The V gene's germline CDR1 is SGHTA and CDR2 FQGNSA. The trim removed 5 bases at V and 2 bases at J, leaving 8 bases unmatched. CDR3 length equals 17 residues. The CDR3 sequence is CASSRTSGGTYTYEQYF. The CDR3 nucleotides are TGTGCCAGCAGCCGGACTAGCGGGGGGACCTACACCTACGAGCAGTACTTC.

The chain recombines TRBV6-4 with TRBJ2-5, with D possibly TRBD1 on 6 matching bases. Germline V lookup: CDR1 MRHNA, CDR2 SNTAGT. Trimming removed 7 bases at V and 9 bases at J, with 21 bases between. The CDR3 covers 14 residues. CDR3 region: CASTLPQGPVAQYF. CDR3 DNA sequence: TGTGCCAGCACCCTTCCACAGGGCCCAGTGGCCCAGTACTTC.

Points on this clonotype: The junction differs from germline at one of its ends, possibly a read error. This rearrangement joins TRBV20-1 to TRBJ2-6, with D maybe TRBD1 (5 bases). Germline CDR1 and CDR2: DFQATT and SNEGSKA (reference sequence). The CDR3 loop spans 13 amino acids. The DNA for the CDR3 is TGCAGTGCTAGACAGGCTGGGGCCAACGTCCGGACTTTC. This codes for CSARQAGANVRTF.

As concerns this clonotype: Since a much larger clone is just one base distant, this may be a read error. The chain is built from TRBV6-2 or TRBV6-3 and TRBJ2-1; 7 bases are shared with TRBD2. This CDR3 comprises 13 residues. In germline, CDR1 is MNHEY, CDR2 SVGEGT. V shed 4 bases, J shed 10 bases, and the junction held 7 bases outside the gene matches. Here the CDR3 DNA reads TGTGCCAGCAGTTCGGGACTACTTTACGAGCAGTTCTTC. As protein: CASSSGLLYEQFF.

This clonotype has more than one count but fewer than ten. The chain recombines TRBV6-2 or TRBV6-3 with TRBJ2-1; 7 nucleotides agree with TRBD2. In germline, CDR1 is MNHEY, CDR2 SVGEGT. This CDR3 is built from 12 residues. Trimming at V came to 5 bases and at J to 11 bases, leaving 6 bases not matched to a gene. CDR3 coding DNA: TGTGCCAGCAGTCTCATAGCGGGCAAGCAGTTCTTC. This translates into CASSLIAGKQFF.

The V and J genes are TRBV5-1 and TRBJ1-1; D gene unclear. Deletions cut 2 bases from V and 6 bases from J, with 11 bases between. The CDR3 contains 13 residues. The germline V gene has CDR1 SGHRS and CDR2 YFSETQ. The DNA of the CDR3 is TGCGCCAGCAGCTTCTCGACGGGCGCTGAAGCTTTCTTT. Amino acids: CASSFSTGAEAFF. The full variable domain, rest sourced from reference TRBV5-1 and TRBJ1-1, is KAGVTQTPRYLIKTRGQQVTLSCSPISGHRSVSWYQQTPGQGLQFLFEYFSETQRNKGNFPGRFSGRQFSNSRSEMNVSTLELGDSALYLCASSFSTGAEAFFGQGTRLTVV.

The V call is TRBV5-1, the J call TRBJ2-7; D gene ambiguous. The last part of the DNA fits TRBJ2-5 better; the J call may be wrong. CDR3 size: 14 residues. Germline V CDR1 and CDR2: SGHRS, YFSETQ. As DNA, the CDR3 is TGCGCCAGCAGCTTCGCCGGGTTGGACGAGACCCAGTACTTC. Translating it yields CASSFAGLDETQYF.

This rearrangement joins TRBV12-3 or TRBV12-4 to TRBJ2-2; D unresolved. There are 13 residues in the CDR3. Trimming took 5 bases from V and 4 from J, leaving 8 bases between them. CDR3 DNA sequence: TGTGCCAGCAGTCCCTGGGGCACCGGGGAGCTGTTTTTT. Translation gives CASSPWGTGELFF.

This chain links TRBV7-2 with TRBJ2-5; D gene ambiguous. From germline, CDR1 is SGHTA and CDR2 FQGNSA. V was cut by 2 bases and J by 3 bases, with 7 bases left in between. The CDR3 loop spans 13 amino acids. Here the CDR3 reads CASSLYMKETQYF. CDR3 DNA: TGTGCCAGCAGCTTATATATGAAAGAGACCCAGTACTTC.